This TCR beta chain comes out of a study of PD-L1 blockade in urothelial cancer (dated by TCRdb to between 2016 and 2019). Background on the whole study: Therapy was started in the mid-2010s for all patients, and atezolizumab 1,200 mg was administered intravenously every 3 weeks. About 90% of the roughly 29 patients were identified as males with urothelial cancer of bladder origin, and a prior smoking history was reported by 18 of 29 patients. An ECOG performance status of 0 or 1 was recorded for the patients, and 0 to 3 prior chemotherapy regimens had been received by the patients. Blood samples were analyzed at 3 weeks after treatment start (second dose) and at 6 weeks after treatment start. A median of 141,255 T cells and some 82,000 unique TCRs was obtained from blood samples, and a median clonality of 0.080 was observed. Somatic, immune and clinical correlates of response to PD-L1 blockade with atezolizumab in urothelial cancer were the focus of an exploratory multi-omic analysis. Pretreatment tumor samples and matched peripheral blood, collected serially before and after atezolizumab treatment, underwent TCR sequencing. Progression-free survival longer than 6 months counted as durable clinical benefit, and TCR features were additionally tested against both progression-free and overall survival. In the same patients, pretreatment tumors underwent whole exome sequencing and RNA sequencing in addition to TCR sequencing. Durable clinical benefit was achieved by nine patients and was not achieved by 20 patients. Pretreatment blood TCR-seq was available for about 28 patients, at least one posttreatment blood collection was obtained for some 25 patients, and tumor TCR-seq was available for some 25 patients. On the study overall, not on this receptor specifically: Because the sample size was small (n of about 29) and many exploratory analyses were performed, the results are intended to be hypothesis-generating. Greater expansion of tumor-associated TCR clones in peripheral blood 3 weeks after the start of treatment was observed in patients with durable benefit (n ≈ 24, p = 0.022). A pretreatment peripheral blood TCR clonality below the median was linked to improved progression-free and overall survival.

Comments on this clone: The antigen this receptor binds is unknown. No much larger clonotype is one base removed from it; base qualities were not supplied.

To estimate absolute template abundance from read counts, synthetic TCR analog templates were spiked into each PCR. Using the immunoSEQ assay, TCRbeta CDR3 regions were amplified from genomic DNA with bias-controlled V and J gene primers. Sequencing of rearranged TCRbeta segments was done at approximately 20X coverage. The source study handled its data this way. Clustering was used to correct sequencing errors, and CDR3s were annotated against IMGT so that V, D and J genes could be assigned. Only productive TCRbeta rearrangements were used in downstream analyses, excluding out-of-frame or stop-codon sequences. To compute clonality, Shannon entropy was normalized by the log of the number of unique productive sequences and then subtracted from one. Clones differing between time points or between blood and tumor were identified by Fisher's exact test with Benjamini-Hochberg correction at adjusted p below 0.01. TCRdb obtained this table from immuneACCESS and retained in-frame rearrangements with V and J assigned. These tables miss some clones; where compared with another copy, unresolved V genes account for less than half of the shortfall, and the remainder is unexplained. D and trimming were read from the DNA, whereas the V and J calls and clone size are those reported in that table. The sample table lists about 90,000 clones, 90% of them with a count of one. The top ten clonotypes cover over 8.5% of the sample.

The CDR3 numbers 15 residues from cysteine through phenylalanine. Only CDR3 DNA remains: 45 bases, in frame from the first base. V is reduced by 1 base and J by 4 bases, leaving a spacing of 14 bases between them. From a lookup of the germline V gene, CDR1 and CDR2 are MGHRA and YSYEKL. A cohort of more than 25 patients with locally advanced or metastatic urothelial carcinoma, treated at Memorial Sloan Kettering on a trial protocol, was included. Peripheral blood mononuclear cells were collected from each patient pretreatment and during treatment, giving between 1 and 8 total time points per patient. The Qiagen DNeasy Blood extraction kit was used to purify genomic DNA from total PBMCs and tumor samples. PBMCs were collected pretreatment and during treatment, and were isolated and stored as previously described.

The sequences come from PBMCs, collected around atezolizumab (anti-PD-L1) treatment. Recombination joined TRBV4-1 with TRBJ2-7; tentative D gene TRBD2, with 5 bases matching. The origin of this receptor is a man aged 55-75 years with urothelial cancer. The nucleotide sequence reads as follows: TGCGCCAGCAGCCAAGGATCATGGGGAGAGTACGAGCAGTACTTC. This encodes CASSQGSWGEYEQYF.